The entry that follows covers one T cell receptor (beta chain) sequence. Its antigen is unidentified. The assay was immunoSEQ multiplex PCR, and TCRdb's table has in-frame clones only and misses some. Of fewer than 200,000 clones in the sample, under 90% were seen once. Germline assignment: CDR1 MGHRA and CDR2 YSYEKL. The CDR3 covers 19 residues. V lost 1 base and J lost 3; bases outside the gene matches: 10. This entry comes from a study of cytomegalovirus exposure and HLA in healthy donors. The study, taken as a whole, reports: According to reports, the classifier identified cytomegalovirus status with high specificity and sensitivity. CMV antigen specificity of a few CMV-associated chains was confirmed in vitro. The study flagged 150 to 200 TCR beta chains as cytomegalovirus-associated. Most TCR sequences showed up rarely, but some public TCRs showed up in many donors.

This chain joins TRBV4-1 and TRBJ2-1; 12 bases are shared with TRBD2. The material sequenced was PBMCs. This clonotype was obtained from a man younger than 35 in good health and CMV-seropositive. Here the CDR3 DNA reads TGCGCCAGCAGCCAAGGATCTCGACTAGCGGGAGATATCTACAATGAGCAGTTCTTC. As protein: CASSQGSRLAGDIYNEQFF.